These T cell receptor beta chains were read from a single sample in a study of blood T cells in healthy people across ages. TCRdb reprocessed the 5' RACE reads with MiXCR, giving one entry per CDR3 protein. The sample holds around 1.5 million distinct CDR3 sequences; roughly 32% are singletons and the top ten take roughly 10%. The sample was blood. These receptors were taken from a woman aged 30 to 39 in good health. CDR3s include the opening cysteine and the closing phenylalanine or tryptophan. Fields, in order: V gene, J gene, CDR3 protein.

TRBV20-1,TRBJ2-3,CSAPGRARGTDTQYF
TRBV9,TRBJ2-7,CASSALPGQVYEQYF
TRBV20-1,TRBJ2-1,CSASGRGYPYNEQFF
TRBV5-1,TRBJ1-2,CASSRDGTNYGYTF
TRBV5-1,TRBJ2-3,CASSLARDSGGADTQYF
TRBV20-1,TRBJ1-2,CSARTGDGYTF
TRBV28,TRBJ2-2,CASSLPPGQGTGELFF
TRBV28,TRBJ2-1,CASSRTLLSAKKNEQFF
TRBV3-1,TRBJ2-7,CASSQGTGGGHEQYF
TRBV3-1,TRBJ2-3,CASSPGRGKADTQYF
TRBV12-3/TRBV12-4,TRBJ2-1,CASSFELAGRNEQFF
TRBV25-1,TRBJ2-5,CASSQVKAGGETQYF
TRBV5-5,TRBJ2-1,CASSKGQDNEQFF
TRBV20-1,TRBJ2-1,CNAWTSIHNEQFF
TRBV24-1,TRBJ2-7,CATSVHLIQGSSYEQYF
TRBV7-3,TRBJ2-3,CASSFAGPDTQYF
TRBV3-1,TRBJ2-3,CASSQDIGGADTQYF
TRBV20-1,TRBJ2-1,CSATKAGTATYNEQFF
TRBV5-1,TRBJ2-1,CASSTSGGANEQFF
TRBV4-2,TRBJ1-2,CASSQDLGQGGYGYTF
TRBV6-1,TRBJ2-3,CASERGPNADTQYF
TRBV7-9,TRBJ2-7,CASSLTTSGGYVYEQYF
TRBV27,TRBJ1-2,CANSLGPGAGQGTYGYTF
TRBV3-1,TRBJ1-2,CASSRPSTGSYGYTF
TRBV18,TRBJ2-7,CASSPLGTRGEQYF
TRBV9,TRBJ2-1,CASSVGGGWSTSGEINEQFF
TRBV6-4,TRBJ2-5,CASSVRQGETQYF
TRBV27,TRBJ2-2,CASRRTQRNTGELFF
TRBV5-1,TRBJ2-1,CASSPLLADSYNEQFF
TRBV29-1,TRBJ2-2,CSVDVGLAGELFF
TRBV18,TRBJ2-3,CASSPAHRTDTQYF
TRBV5-1,.,CASSFVSGGGAIPYEQYF
TRBV2,TRBJ2-7,CATKAGGYNEQYF
TRBV10-2,TRBJ2-7,CASTLTGSISYEQYF
TRBV7-2,TRBJ1-1,CASKRQGNTEAFF
TRBV5-1,TRBJ2-2,CASSWTSGRAPGELFF
TRBV20-1,TRBJ2-7,CSAEEGVSYEQYF